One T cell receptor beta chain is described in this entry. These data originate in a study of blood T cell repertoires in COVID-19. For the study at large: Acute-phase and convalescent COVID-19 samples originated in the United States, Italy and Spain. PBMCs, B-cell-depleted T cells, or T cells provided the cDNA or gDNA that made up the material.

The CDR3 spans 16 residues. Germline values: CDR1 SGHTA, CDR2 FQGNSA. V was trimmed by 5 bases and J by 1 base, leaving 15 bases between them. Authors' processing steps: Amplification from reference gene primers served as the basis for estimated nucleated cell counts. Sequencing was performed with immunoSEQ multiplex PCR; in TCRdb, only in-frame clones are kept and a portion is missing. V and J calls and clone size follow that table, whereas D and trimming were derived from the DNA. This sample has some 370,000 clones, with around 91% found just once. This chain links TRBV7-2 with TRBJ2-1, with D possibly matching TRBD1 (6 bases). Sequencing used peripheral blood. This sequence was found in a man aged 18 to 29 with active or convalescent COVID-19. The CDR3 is CASSPRQAGSYNEQFF. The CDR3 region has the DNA TGTGCCAGCAGCCCCCGACAGGCAGGATCCTACAATGAGCAGTTCTTC.